This is a list of T cell receptor beta chains from one sample in a study of shared T cell receptors in the human thymus. Generated by immunoSEQ multiplex PCR, the TCRdb table keeps only in-frame clones and is missing some. Here the sample spans about 660,000 clones, 70% to 90% being singletons. The same data also went into a second study, on human thymus T cells.

Sequenced input: thymocytes. The receptors come from a boy younger than two with a congenital heart defect. The CDR3 runs from the conserved cysteine through the conserved F or W. The D gene is left open where the match is weak. Rows give clone size only sometimes, using once, few, many, or a class for an expanded clone.

TRBJ2-7,TRBV7-9,.,.,TGTGCCAGCAGCTTAGAAGCGGATGTGTGGAGCGGTCCCTCCTACGAGCAGTACTTC,CASSLEADVWSGPSYEQYF
TRBJ2-7,TRBV30,TRBD1,.,TGTGCCTGGAGTGGCCGGGACAGGGGCTACTACGAGCAGTACTTC,CAWSGRDRGYYEQYF
TRBJ2-2,TRBV10-3,.,.,TGTGCCATCAGTCGGGGTAACTCCACCGGGGAGCTGTTTTTT,CAISRGNSTGELFF
TRBJ2-7,TRBV19,TRBD1,.,TGTGCCAGTGGACAGGCCTACGAGCAGTACTTC,CASGQAYEQYF
TRBJ1-2,TRBV2,.,.,TGTGCCAGCAGTACCGACAGTTATGGCTACACCTTC,CASSTDSYGYTF
TRBJ2-7,TRBV4-3,TRBD1,.,TGCGCCAGCAGCCAAGATGAGGACAGGGCTCCCTACGAGCAGTACTTC,CASSQDEDRAPYEQYF
TRBJ2-5,TRBV5-6,.,.,TGTGCCAGCAGCTCCACCTCAGGGTCCCAAGAGACCCAGTACTTC,CASSSTSGSQETQYF
TRBJ2-7,TRBV11-2,TRBD2,.,TGTGCCAGCAGCCAGGGGAGGGCGGGAGGCGTGTCCGAGCAGTACTTC,CASSQGRAGGVSEQYF
TRBJ1-5,TRBV6-4,TRBD1,.,TGTGCCAGCAGTGACTCGCGGGGCGGGACAGGGGTCCCACCCAGAGGCAATCAGCCCCAGCATTTT,CASSDSRGGTGVPPRGNQPQHF
TRBJ2-1,TRBV27,TRBD2,once,TGTGCCAGCAGCCCCCTGCCGGGACTAGGGGACAATGAGCAGTTCTTC,CASSPLPGLGDNEQFF
TRBJ2-1,TRBV18,TRBD2,.,TGTGCCAGCTCACCTTGGGCGGGAGCATACAATGAGCAGTTCTTC,CASSPWAGAYNEQFF
TRBJ1-1,TRBV2,TRBD1,.,TGTGCCATCACACCAGACAGGGACACTGAAGCTTTCTTT,CAITPDRDTEAFF
TRBJ1-1,TRBV28,.,.,TGTGCCAGCAGTTTCCCGACAGCGAACACTGAAGCTTTCTTT,CASSFPTANTEAFF
TRBJ2-1,TRBV4-1,TRBD2,.,TGCGCCAGCAGCCAAGATCGGAGCGGGAGAAGCGATGAGCAGTTCTTC,CASSQDRSGRSDEQFF
TRBJ1-2,TRBV9,TRBD1,.,TGTGCCAGCAGCGTAGGAGGACAGGGTAGAAGCTACACCTTC,CASSVGGQGRSYTF